Below, one T cell receptor (beta chain) is given with its context. The antigen remains undetermined. This entry comes from a study of a mutant IDH1 vaccine in newly diagnosed glioma. Only in-frame clones appear in the TCRdb table, and some are missing; sequencing was by immunoSEQ multiplex PCR. Here the sample spans tens of thousands of clones, roughly 82% being singletons. Germline CDR1 LGHNA, CDR2 YSLEER. With 0 bases removed from V and 4 bases from J, the gap between germline ends came to 15 bases. CDR3 length: 16 amino acids. Findings of the study overall: Alterations occurring in top peripheral T cell clonotypes seemed unrelated to pseudoprogression.

Time point reported: week 47, end of study. Vaccination comprised doses that each held 300 ug of mutant IDH1 20-mer peptide, plus topical imiquimod. The rearrangement links TRBV4-3 to TRBJ1-2; the D gene is possibly TRBD1 (5 bases). This clonotype originated in a man aged 18 to 30 with glioma. Some clones in this sample may be carry-over from other donors' samples. The sequencing used PBMCs, collected from a glioma patient whose treatment included an IDH1 peptide vaccine. CDR3 DNA: TGCGCCAGCAGCCAAGAGACGGGCAGGGCCACCTATGGCTACACCTTC. Translation: CASSQETGRATYGYTF.